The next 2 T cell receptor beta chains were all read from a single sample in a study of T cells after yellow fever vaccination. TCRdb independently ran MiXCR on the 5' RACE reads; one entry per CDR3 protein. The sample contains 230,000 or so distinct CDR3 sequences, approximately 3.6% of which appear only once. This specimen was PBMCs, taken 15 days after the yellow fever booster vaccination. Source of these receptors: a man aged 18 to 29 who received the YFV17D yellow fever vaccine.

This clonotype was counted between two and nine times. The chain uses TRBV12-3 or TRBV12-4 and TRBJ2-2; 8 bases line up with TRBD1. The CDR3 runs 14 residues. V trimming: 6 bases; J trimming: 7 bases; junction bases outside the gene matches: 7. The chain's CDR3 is CASREQGVGGELFF. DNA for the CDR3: TGTGCCAGCAGAGAACAGGGGGTCGGCGGGGAGCTGTTTTTT.

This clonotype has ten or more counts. The DNA for the CDR3 is TGTGCCAGCAGCCCCCCCGGTGACGGGTATGGCTACACCTTC. This translates into CASSPPGDGYGYTF. The chain recombines TRBV7-9 with TRBJ1-2; D uncertain. Germline V gives CDR1 SEHNR, CDR2 FQNEAQ (reference sequence). The CDR3 sequence is 14 residues long. V lost 5 bases and J 5 bases, leaving 15 bases between the germline ends.